The clone carrying this T cell receptor (beta chain) was counted a few times. These data originate in a study of human thymus T cells. Thymic samples were excised during corrective heart operations. The protocol was immunoSEQ multiplex PCR, while the TCRdb copy is restricted to in-frame clones and leaves out a portion. The repertoire holds roughly 120,000 clones, with 90% to 95% as singletons. With 4 bases clipped from V and 2 bases from J, the junction kept 7 bases outside the gene matches. This CDR3 comprises 15 residues. CDR1 and CDR2 from the germline V gene are SGHNT and YYREEE (reference sequence).

This TCR derives from a boy less than two years old with a congenital heart defect but otherwise immunologically healthy. V gene TRBV5-4 combines with J gene TRBJ2-3, with 7 nucleotides matching TRBD2. The sample consisted of thymus tissue. The CDR3 nucleotides are TGTGCCAGCAGCCCTAGGGACTACCCCACAGATACGCAGTATTTT. Translated: CASSPRDYPTDTQYF.